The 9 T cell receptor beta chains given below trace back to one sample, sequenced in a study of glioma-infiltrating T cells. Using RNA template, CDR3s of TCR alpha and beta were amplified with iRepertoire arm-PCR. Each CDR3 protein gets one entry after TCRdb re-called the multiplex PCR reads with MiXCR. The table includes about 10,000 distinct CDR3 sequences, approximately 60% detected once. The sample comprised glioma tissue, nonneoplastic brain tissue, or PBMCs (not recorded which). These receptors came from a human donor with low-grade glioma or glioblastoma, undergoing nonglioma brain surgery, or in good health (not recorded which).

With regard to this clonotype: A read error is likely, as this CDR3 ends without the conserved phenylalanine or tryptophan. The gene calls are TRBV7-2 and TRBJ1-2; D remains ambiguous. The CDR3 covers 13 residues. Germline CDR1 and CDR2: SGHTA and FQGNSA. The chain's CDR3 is CASSSGFTYGYTL. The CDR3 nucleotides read TGTGCCAGCAGCTCCGGTTTTACCTATGGGTACACCCTC.

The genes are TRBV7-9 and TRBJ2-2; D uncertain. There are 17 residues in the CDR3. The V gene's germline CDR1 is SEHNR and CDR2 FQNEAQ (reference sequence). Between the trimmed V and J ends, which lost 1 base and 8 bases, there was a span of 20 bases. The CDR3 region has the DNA TGTGCCAGCAGCTTAGGGGGTCTAGGGTACCACGCAGGGGAGCTGTTTTTT. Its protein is CASSLGGLGYHAGELFF.

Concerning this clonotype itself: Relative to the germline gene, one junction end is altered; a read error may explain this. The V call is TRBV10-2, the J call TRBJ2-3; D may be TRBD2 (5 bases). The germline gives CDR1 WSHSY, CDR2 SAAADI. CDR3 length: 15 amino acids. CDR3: CATSGSSSSTDTQYF. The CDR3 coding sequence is TGTGCCACCAGTGGGTCTAGCAGTAGCACAGATACGCAGTATTTT.

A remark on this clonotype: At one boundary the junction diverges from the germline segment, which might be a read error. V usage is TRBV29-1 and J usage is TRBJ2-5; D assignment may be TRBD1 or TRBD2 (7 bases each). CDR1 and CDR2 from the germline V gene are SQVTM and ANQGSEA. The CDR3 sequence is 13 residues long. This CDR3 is CSAEEGAGETKYF. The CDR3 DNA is TGCAGCGCAGAGGAGGGGGCGGGAGAGACCAAGTACTTC.

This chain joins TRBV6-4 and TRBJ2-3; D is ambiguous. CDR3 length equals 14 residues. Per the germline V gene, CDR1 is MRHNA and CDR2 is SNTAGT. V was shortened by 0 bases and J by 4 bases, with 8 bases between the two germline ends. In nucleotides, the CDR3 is TGTGCCAGCAGTGACTCAGGAGTAGCAGATACGCAGTATTTT. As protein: CASSDSGVADTQYF.

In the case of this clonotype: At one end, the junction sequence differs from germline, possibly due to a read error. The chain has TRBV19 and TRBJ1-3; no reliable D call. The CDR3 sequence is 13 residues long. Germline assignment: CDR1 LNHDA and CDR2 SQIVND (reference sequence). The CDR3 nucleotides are TGTGCCAGTAGGGACGCTACGGGAAACACCATATGTTTT. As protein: CASRDATGNTICF.

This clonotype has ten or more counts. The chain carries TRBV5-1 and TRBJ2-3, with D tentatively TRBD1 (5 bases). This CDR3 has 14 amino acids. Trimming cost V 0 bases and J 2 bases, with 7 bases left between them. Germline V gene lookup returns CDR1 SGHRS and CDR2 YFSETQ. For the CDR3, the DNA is TGCGCCAGCAGCTTGGGGACATACACAGATACGCAGTATTTT. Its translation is CASSLGTYTDTQYF. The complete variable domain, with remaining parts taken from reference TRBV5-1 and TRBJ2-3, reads KAGVTQTPRYLIKTRGQQVTLSCSPISGHRSVSWYQQTPGQGLQFLFEYFSETQRNKGNFPGRFSGRQFSNSRSEMNVSTLELGDSALYLCASSLGTYTDTQYFGPGTRLTVL.

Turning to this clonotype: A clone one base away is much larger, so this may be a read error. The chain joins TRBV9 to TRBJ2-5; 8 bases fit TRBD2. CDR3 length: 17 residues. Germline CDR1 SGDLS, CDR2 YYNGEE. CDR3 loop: CASRVGEGGRRAETQYF. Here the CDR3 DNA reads TGTGCCAGCAGAGTAGGTGAGGGCGGGAGGAGGGCAGAGACCCAGTACTTC.

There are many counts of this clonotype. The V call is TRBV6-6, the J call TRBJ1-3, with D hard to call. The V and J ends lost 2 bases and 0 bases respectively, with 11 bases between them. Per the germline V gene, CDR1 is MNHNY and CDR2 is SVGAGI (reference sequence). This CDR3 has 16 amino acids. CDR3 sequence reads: CASSYSAPSSGNTIYF. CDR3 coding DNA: TGTGCCAGCAGTTACAGTGCACCTAGCTCTGGAAACACCATATATTTT.